This T cell receptor (beta chain) appears in the sequencing data of a study of blood T cell repertoires in COVID-19 (dated by TCRdb to about 2020). About the investigation overall: Collaborator samples came from the United States, Italy and Spain and covered acute and convalescent phases of COVID-19. The material from the prospective study consisted of cDNA or gDNA derived from T cells, B-cell-depleted T cells, or PBMCs. The dataset comprised deeply sampled blood TCRbeta repertoires from subjects exposed to, actively infected with, or recovered from COVID-19. The repertoires were made available in a free public database intended to serve as a resource for research on the immune response to SARS-CoV-2. The samples were drawn from two sources: the first 160 participants of the ongoing ImmuneRACE study, and 1,000 to 1,500 subjects contributed by 6 global collaborators. A de-identified subject ID, COVID-19 status, age in years and sex were almost always included in the sample metadata. Where HLA class I and class II types were available, the types were taken from metadata supplied by the sample provider, not from assay-based typing. Broad study findings and their caveats: The amount of clinical and demographic metadata varied by source and participant and was provided uncurated.

CDR1 and CDR2, per the germline V gene, are MDHEN and SYDVKM. The CDR3, from cysteine to phenylalanine, totals 16 residues. The retained sequence is limited to the CDR3, 48 bases, with the frame set at the first base. Trimming leaves V shorter by 5 bases and J shorter by 7 bases, with the junction holding 11 bases beyond the gene matches. Remarks on this clone: Its antigen is unknown. The record has no base qualities; no much larger clone is one base away.

TCRbeta CDR3 regions were amplified from genomic DNA using the immunoSEQ Assay, a bias-controlled multiplex PCR. The paper's data handling went like this. Nucleated cell counts per sample were estimated from amplification of reference gene primers within the assay. To quantify the absolute abundance of each unique TCRbeta CDR3 rearrangement, sequence reads were collapsed and filtered. Productive Simpson clonality was computed per sample as the square root of Simpson's diversity index over productive rearrangements. In its TCRdb copy, this immuneACCESS table keeps in-frame sequences only and misses some clones. Where compared with another copy, unresolved V genes explain less than half of these, and the others have no known cause. V and J calls and clone size are as listed in that table; D and trimming were resolved from the DNA. The sample includes around 210,000 clones, with roughly 85% observed a single time. The ten largest clones capture less than 6.5% of the sample.

One collaborating source in Seattle enrolled patients while the patients were actively infected and followed the patients over time throughout the course of disease. Whole blood was collected in K2EDTA tubes by collaborating institutions according to the institutions' own protocols. For TCRbeta analysis, collaborators shipped samples in one of three forms: frozen whole blood, isolated PBMCs, or DNA extracted from either of those sample types. The receptor's source is a man in his fifties with COVID-19, enrolled during active disease. The rearrangement joined TRBV28 to TRBJ2-2; the central 9 bases match TRBD2. The source material was peripheral blood. The CDR3 region has the sequence CASSDLRGGAIGELFF. The DNA reads TGTGCCAGCAGTGACCTTCGCGGGGGGGCAATCGGGGAGCTGTTTTTT.